The rows below give T cell receptor beta chains drawn from one sample of a study of shared clonotypes between healthy human individuals. Sequenced by immunoSEQ multiplex PCR; TCRdb stores in-frame clones only, minus some. Among 2 million to 2.5 million clones listed, 93% were seen once. The source material was naive CD4+ T cells from PBMCs. These TCRs come from a young man in good health. Some clones in this sample may be carry-over from other donors' samples. The CDR3 runs from the conserved cysteine through the conserved F or W. The D gene is left open where the match is weak. Not every row has a clone size; where given, it reads once, few, many or a size class.

CDR3aa: CASSRRLAVTYNEQFF
CDR3nt: TGTGCCAGCAGCCGTAGACTAGCGGTCACCTACAATGAGCAGTTCTTC
j_gene: TRBJ2-1
abundance: NA
v_gene: TRBV5-4
d_gene: TRBD2

CDR3aa: CASSLGQGARETQYF
CDR3nt: TGTGCCAGCAGCTTGGGACAGGGGGCGCGAGAGACCCAGTACTTC
j_gene: TRBJ2-5
abundance: NA
v_gene: TRBV5-4
d_gene: TRBD1

CDR3aa: CASSLVVRIPYEQYF
CDR3nt: TGTGCCAGCAGCTTAGTGGTCAGGATCCCCTACGAGCAGTACTTC
j_gene: TRBJ2-7
abundance: NA
v_gene: TRBV7-2
d_gene: NA

CDR3aa: CASSQVGKTGNTIYF
CDR3nt: TGCGCCAGCAGCCAAGTAGGGAAGACTGGAAACACCATATATTTT
j_gene: TRBJ1-3
abundance: NA
v_gene: TRBV4-1
d_gene: NA

CDR3aa: CASSELGQGGSYEQYF
CDR3nt: TGTGCCAGCAGTGAATTGGGACAGGGGGGATCCTACGAGCAGTACTTC
j_gene: TRBJ2-7
abundance: NA
v_gene: TRBV25-1
d_gene: TRBD1

CDR3aa: CASSYPGPTYEQYF
CDR3nt: TGTGCCAGCAGTTACCCCGGTCCGACCTACGAGCAGTACTTC
j_gene: TRBJ2-7
abundance: NA
v_gene: TRBV6-6
d_gene: NA

CDR3aa: CASSLPRTGGNIQYF
CDR3nt: TGTGCCAGCAGTTTACCCAGGACAGGGGGAAACATTCAGTACTTC
j_gene: TRBJ2-4
abundance: NA
v_gene: TRBV28
d_gene: TRBD1

CDR3aa: CASSSPPTDTQYF
CDR3nt: TGTGCCAGCAGCTCCCCCCCCACAGATACGCAGTATTTT
j_gene: TRBJ2-3
abundance: once
v_gene: TRBV7-9
d_gene: NA

CDR3aa: CASSARDSGTEAFF
CDR3nt: TGTGCCAGCAGCGCCCGGGACAGCGGCACTGAAGCTTTCTTT
j_gene: TRBJ1-1
abundance: NA
v_gene: TRBV7-2
d_gene: TRBD1

CDR3aa: CASSMKVSAGELFF
CDR3nt: TGTGCCAGTAGTATGAAGGTTAGCGCCGGGGAGCTGTTTTTT
j_gene: TRBJ2-2
abundance: once
v_gene: TRBV19
d_gene: NA

CDR3aa: CASRGGTNEKLFF
CDR3nt: TGTGCCAGCCGCGGGGGAACTAATGAAAAACTGTTTTTT
j_gene: TRBJ1-4
abundance: NA
v_gene: TRBV28
d_gene: NA

CDR3aa: CASSASGTSGSGEQYF
CDR3nt: TGTGCCAGCAGCGCCTCCGGGACTAGCGGGAGTGGAGAGCAGTACTTC
j_gene: TRBJ2-7
abundance: NA
v_gene: TRBV7-2
d_gene: TRBD2

CDR3aa: CASSPQDEETQYF
CDR3nt: TGTGCCAGCAGCCCCCAGGATGAAGAGACCCAGTACTTC
j_gene: TRBJ2-5
abundance: NA
v_gene: TRBV7-2
d_gene: NA

CDR3aa: CAWSGGLGAIF
CDR3nt: TGTGCCTGGAGTGGCGGTCTGGGGGCTATTTTT
j_gene: TRBJ1-4
abundance: NA
v_gene: TRBV30
d_gene: NA

CDR3aa: CASSPLGDQPQHF
CDR3nt: TGTGCCAGCAGTCCCCTAGGAGATCAGCCCCAGCATTTT
j_gene: TRBJ1-5
abundance: NA
v_gene: TRBV28
d_gene: NA

CDR3aa: CASSHLGRSSYEQYF
CDR3nt: TGCGCCAGCAGCCACCTGGGGAGGAGCTCCTACGAGCAGTACTTC
j_gene: TRBJ2-7
abundance: NA
v_gene: TRBV4-1
d_gene: NA

CDR3aa: CASGEWGEQFF
CDR3nt: TGTGCCAGTGGGGAATGGGGGGAGCAGTTCTTC
j_gene: TRBJ2-1
abundance: once
v_gene: TRBV25-1
d_gene: NA

CDR3aa: CASSSTGTGNEKLFF
CDR3nt: TGTGCCAGCAGTTCCACCGGGACAGGGAATGAAAAACTGTTTTTT
j_gene: TRBJ1-4
abundance: few
v_gene: TRBV28
d_gene: TRBD1

CDR3aa: CASSFRTRASGSYNEQFF
CDR3nt: TGTGCCAGCAGTTTTAGGACCCGGGCTAGCGGCTCCTACAATGAGCAGTTCTTC
j_gene: TRBJ2-1
abundance: NA
v_gene: TRBV28
d_gene: TRBD2

CDR3aa: CASATTMNTEAFF
CDR3nt: TGTGCCAGCGCAACTACCATGAACACTGAAGCTTTCTTT
j_gene: TRBJ1-1
abundance: NA
v_gene: TRBV18
d_gene: NA

CDR3aa: CASSPSGTGVLSYNSPLHF
CDR3nt: TGTGCCAGCTCACCGTCCGGGACAGGGGTACTATCCTATAATTCACCCCTCCACTTT
j_gene: TRBJ1-6
abundance: NA
v_gene: TRBV18
d_gene: TRBD1

CDR3aa: CASSLDRINTGELFF
CDR3nt: TGTGCCAGCAGCTTGGACAGGATAAACACCGGGGAGCTGTTTTTT
j_gene: TRBJ2-2
abundance: NA
v_gene: TRBV5-8
d_gene: NA

CDR3aa: CASSKEEGESYNEQFF
CDR3nt: TGTGCCAGCAGCAAAGAGGAGGGGGAGTCCTACAATGAGCAGTTCTTC
j_gene: TRBJ2-1
abundance: NA
v_gene: TRBV21-1
d_gene: NA

CDR3aa: CASSTSGQLQFF
CDR3nt: TGTGCCAGCAGCACCTCCGGGCAACTGCAGTTCTTC
j_gene: TRBJ2-1
abundance: NA
v_gene: TRBV6-5
d_gene: NA

CDR3aa: CASGDPWQPQHF
CDR3nt: TGTGCCAGCGGGGACCCCTGGCAGCCCCAGCATTTT
j_gene: TRBJ1-5
abundance: NA
v_gene: TRBV6-1
d_gene: NA

CDR3aa: CASSVGALSGRAPGELFF
CDR3nt: TGTGCCAGCAGTGTAGGGGCCCTTAGCGGGAGGGCCCCCGGGGAGCTGTTTTTT
j_gene: TRBJ2-2
abundance: NA
v_gene: TRBV6-1
d_gene: TRBD2

CDR3aa: CASSQQGPAFF
CDR3nt: TGTGCCAGCAGTCAACAGGGGCCCGCTTTCTTT
j_gene: TRBJ1-1
abundance: NA
v_gene: TRBV2
d_gene: TRBD1

CDR3aa: CASSPTPGLDPETQYF
CDR3nt: TGTGCCAGCAGCCCCACACCGGGACTCGATCCGGAGACCCAGTACTTC
j_gene: TRBJ2-5
abundance: NA
v_gene: TRBV7-3
d_gene: NA

CDR3aa: CASRRGQGAWETQYF
CDR3nt: TGTGCCAGCAGGCGAGGACAGGGGGCCTGGGAGACCCAGTACTTC
j_gene: TRBJ2-5
abundance: NA
v_gene: TRBV4-2
d_gene: TRBD1

CDR3aa: CASSGSSNEQFF
CDR3nt: TGTGCCAGCAGTGGCAGCAGCAATGAGCAGTTCTTC
j_gene: TRBJ2-1
abundance: NA
v_gene: TRBV28
d_gene: NA

CDR3aa: CASSLGSMNTEAFF
CDR3nt: TGTGCCAGCAGTTTAGGAAGCATGAACACTGAAGCTTTCTTT
j_gene: TRBJ1-1
abundance: few
v_gene: TRBV28
d_gene: NA

CDR3aa: CASSLSRDYGYTF
CDR3nt: TGTGCCAGCAGTCTCTCCAGGGACTATGGCTACACCTTC
j_gene: TRBJ1-2
abundance: NA
v_gene: TRBV6-5
d_gene: NA

CDR3aa: CASSPEIIQGYEQYF
CDR3nt: TGTGCCAGCAGCCCTGAGATTATTCAGGGCTACGAGCAGTACTTC
j_gene: TRBJ2-7
abundance: NA
v_gene: TRBV11-2
d_gene: NA

CDR3aa: CAASAGLSTDTQYF
CDR3nt: TGTGCCGCATCCGCCGGTCTCAGCACAGATACGCAGTATTTT
j_gene: TRBJ2-3
abundance: NA
v_gene: TRBV7-8
d_gene: NA

CDR3aa: CSVSGSLYEQYF
CDR3nt: TGCAGCGTTAGCGGGAGTCTGTACGAGCAGTACTTC
j_gene: TRBJ2-7
abundance: NA
v_gene: TRBV29-1
d_gene: TRBD2

CDR3aa: CASGRDTIYF
CDR3nt: TGTGCAAGCGGTAGGGACACCATATATTTT
j_gene: TRBJ1-3
abundance: NA
v_gene: TRBV28
d_gene: NA

CDR3aa: CASLGPSPGANVLTF
CDR3nt: TGTGCCAGCTTGGGGCCCTCCCCTGGGGCCAACGTCCTGACTTTC
j_gene: TRBJ2-6
abundance: once
v_gene: TRBV28
d_gene: NA

CDR3aa: CASSAFMLGNIQYF
CDR3nt: TGTGCCAGCAGCGCCTTTATGCTAGGGAACATTCAGTACTTC
j_gene: TRBJ2-4
abundance: NA
v_gene: TRBV7-2
d_gene: NA

CDR3aa: CSDGGTDTQYF
CDR3nt: TGCAGTGACGGGGGGACAGATACGCAGTATTTT
j_gene: TRBJ2-3
abundance: NA
v_gene: TRBV20-1
d_gene: TRBD2

CDR3aa: CASIQAGVSYNEQFF
CDR3nt: TGTGCCAGCATCCAAGCGGGTGTCTCCTACAATGAGCAGTTCTTC
j_gene: TRBJ2-1
abundance: NA
v_gene: TRBV7-2
d_gene: NA

CDR3aa: CASRVAGGPGETQYF
CDR3nt: TGTGCCAGCAGAGTAGCGGGAGGGCCTGGGGAGACCCAGTACTTC
j_gene: TRBJ2-5
abundance: NA
v_gene: TRBV6-1
d_gene: TRBD2